This T cell receptor (beta chain) was captured by sequencing in a study of CD8+CD57+ T cells in acquired aplastic anemia listed by TCRdb under 2018. Some background on the complete study: Extracted DNA from sorted CD4+ and CD8+ cells averaged 3.2 ug, ranging from about 0.18 to 27.4 ug. For healthy donor samples, the average read count was about 9.9 million for CD4+ cells and roughly 12 million for CD8+ cells. Overall study results and their limits: No significant difference in CD8+ Simpson's diversity was found between patients and healthy controls (P=0.060). Although 25 to 30 CD8+ CDR3 sequences were shared by patients and controls, these sequences appeared highly expressed in patients and within the immunodominant clones of patients.

TCR beta VDJ combination and CDR3 sequence profiling used genomic DNA as the template. An Illumina HiSeq 2000 was used for TCR repertoire sequencing. The paper's data handling went like this. Repertoires were assessed using TRBV/TRBJ rearrangement plots, CDR3 size and DJ length profiles, and Simpson's diversity index. The most abundant DNA sequence in the deep sequencing data was defined as the immunodominant clone. CDR3 amino acid sequences were checked for sharing between subjects and were compared against published repertoires and the VDJdb database. Clones were called with MiXCR by TCRdb after fastp trimmed the public reads at Q25, and only in-frame beta chains were retained. Entries are consolidated by CDR3 protein sequence, retaining the most common genes and DNA. TCRdb's processing, not the authors' own work, is the source of the V and J calls. The sample includes about 190,000 distinct CDR3 sequences, with around half observed a single time. The ten biggest clones cover about 17% of the sample.

About this clonotype itself: This clone's antigen is unknown. The input lacks base qualities; no much larger clone sits a single base away.

In this study, sorted CD4+ and CD8+ T cells from the blood of healthy subjects and of severe aplastic anemia patients had their TCR repertoires deep-sequenced. Ficoll-Paque density gradient centrifugation was used to isolate peripheral blood mononuclear cells. CD4+ and CD8+ T cells were sorted by FACS or magnetic beads before DNA extraction. The sequence came from a human donor in good health, serving as a control. The sample consisted of sorted CD4+, CD8+, or CD8+CD57+ T cells (not recorded which) from PBMCs.

The nucleotide sequence reads TGTGCCAGCAGCTCCGCTTTCCAGGGGAACTACGAGCAGTACTTC. The translation is CASSSAFQGNYEQYF. The chain is encoded by TRBV12-3 or TRBV12-4 joined to TRBJ2-5, and the D gene may be TRBD1, 6 bases matching. The end of the DNA is better explained by TRBJ2-7, so the J call may be wrong. The CDR3 runs 15 residues from the cysteine to the phenylalanine. Solely the CDR3 DNA is kept, with 45 bases framed from the first base.